One sample yielded the 26 T cell receptor beta chains listed below, sequenced in a study of shared clonotypes between healthy human individuals. Assay used: immunoSEQ multiplex PCR; TCRdb lists only in-frame clones, some missing. The sample gives about 2 million clones, 85% to 95% of which show up once; more than 0.1% is in the top ten. The sample taken for sequencing was naive CD4+ T cells sorted from blood. As for subset: CD45RA+ positively selected. These receptor sequences come from a man aged 18-30 years in good health.

This CDR3 is CASSEGGTGGNEKLFF. The CDR3 DNA reads TGCGCCAGCAGCGAGGGTGGGACAGGGGGTAATGAAAAACTGTTTTTT. The V gene is TRBV5-1, the J gene TRBJ1-4, with TRBD1 matching 11 bases. Germline V gene lookup returns CDR1 SGHRS and CDR2 YFSETQ. Germline trimming cut 4 bases from V and 4 bases from J; bases unmatched to any gene: 6. CDR3 length: 16 amino acids.

The CDR3 nucleotides are TGTGCCAGCAGCTTAGAGTCAGGGGTGACTGAAGCTTTCTTT. This sequence encodes CASSLESGVTEAFF. V and J are TRBV7-9 and TRBJ1-1; a possible D gene is TRBD1 (6 bases). The length of the CDR3 is 14 residues. The ends were cut back, 1 base at V and 5 bases at J, with 11 bases in the middle. Germline V lookup: CDR1 SEHNR, CDR2 FQNEAQ (reference sequence).

A remark on this clone: The same CDR3 arises from other DNA sequences in this sample as well. The chain employs TRBV9 and TRBJ2-3; the D gene is possibly TRBD2 (5 bases). The CDR3 length is 14 residues. Trimming took 3 bases from V and 3 from J, leaving 11 bases between them. Germline values: CDR1 SGDLS, CDR2 YYNGEE. The CDR3 loop is CASSASRGTDTQYF. The CDR3 nucleotides are TGTGCCAGCAGCGCAAGCCGGGGAACAGATACGCAGTATTTT.

The genes are TRBV9 and TRBJ1-6; D not resolved. The V gene's germline CDR1 is SGDLS and CDR2 YYNGEE. CDR3 length equals 13 residues. Trimming shortened V by 5 bases and J by 7 bases, and 10 bases separated the two germline ends. The CDR3 bases are TGTGCCAGCAGGGAGCTTGAGAATTCACCCCTCCACTTT. It yields the protein CASRELENSPLHF.

For this clone: Other nucleotide sequences from this sample produce the same CDR3. The chain couples TRBV4-3 to TRBJ2-7, with D maybe TRBD2 (5 bases). V lost 0 bases and J lost 1, with 7 bases in between. The CDR3 is made up of 14 amino acids. In germline, CDR1 is LGHNA, CDR2 YSLEER. The CDR3 is CASSQEAGSYEQYF. DNA for the CDR3: TGCGCCAGCAGCCAAGAGGCGGGTTCCTACGAGCAGTACTTC.

The CDR3 sequence: CASSLSGSLLETGELFF. The CDR3 DNA reads TGTGCCAGCAGCTTGAGTGGGTCCCTCCTCGAAACCGGGGAGCTGTTTTTT. The V call is TRBV7-9, the J call TRBJ2-2; D is unresolved. The germline V gene encodes CDR1 SEHNR and CDR2 FQNEAQ (reference sequence). Deletions cut 3 bases from V and 5 bases from J, with 19 bases between. There are 17 residues in the CDR3.

V and J are TRBV6-5 and TRBJ1-1; D gene unclear. This CDR3 comprises 14 residues. The germline V and J ends were trimmed by 4 bases and 5 bases, with 14 bases remaining between them. Germline CDR1 is MNHEY and CDR2 is SVGAGI. DNA for the CDR3: TGTGCCAGCAGTTGGGGTGGGCTCGGGACTGAAGCTTTCTTT. This encodes CASSWGGLGTEAFF.

J is TRBJ2-1 and V is TRBV2; 10 bases are shared with TRBD2. CDR1 is SNHLY, CDR2 FYNNEI, per germline. V was pared by 0 bases and J by 1 base, with 0 bases of the junction left unmatched. The CDR3 has 16 amino acids. The CDR3 DNA sequence: TGTGCCAGCAGTGAAGCTAGCGGGAGGTCCTACAATGAGCAGTTCTTC. Its translation: CASSEASGRSYNEQFF.

The chain employs TRBV30 and TRBJ2-7; D gene ambiguous. The ends were cut back, 7 bases at V and 8 bases at J, with 21 bases in the middle. The CDR3 sequence is 13 residues long. Germline V gives CDR1 GTSNPN, CDR2 SVGIG (reference sequence). CDR3 amino acids: CAFGRTVMTQQYF. The CDR3 DNA sequence: TGTGCCTTTGGACGGACGGTCATGACACAGCAGTACTTC.

The genes are TRBV10-1 and TRBJ1-6; 7 positions agree with TRBD1. Germline V gene lookup returns CDR1 WNHNN and CDR2 SYGVQD (reference sequence). Trimming took 9 bases from V and 10 from J; bases not matched to a gene: 15. This CDR3 is 15 amino acids long. This CDR3 is CASRDSRETGSPLHF. CDR3 in DNA: TGCGCCAGTAGGGACAGTAGAGAGACGGGGTCACCCCTCCACTTT.

The chain uses TRBV5-1 and TRBJ2-6; no definite D call. The CDR3 runs to 18 residues. Trimming stripped 0 bases from V and 0 bases from J, with 13 bases between. Germline-derived CDR1 and CDR2 are SGHRS and YFSETQ. CDR3 in DNA: TGCGCCAGCAGCTTGGACAGACAAATAAGCTCTGGGGCCAACGTCCTGACTTTC. The encoded protein is CASSLDRQISSGANVLTF.

The rearrangement uses TRBV7-6 and TRBJ2-2, with D unresolved. CDR1 is SGHVS and CDR2 is FNYEAQ in the germline V gene. The CDR3 sequence is 13 residues long. With 2 bases removed from V and 1 base from J, the gap between germline ends came to 2 bases. The CDR3 spells CASSLWNTGELFF. For the CDR3, the DNA is TGTGCCAGCAGCTTATGGAACACCGGGGAGCTGTTTTTT.

This rearrangement joins TRBV5-1 to TRBJ1-6; 9 bases align to TRBD1. In germline, CDR1 is SGHRS, CDR2 YFSETQ. The V and J ends lost 3 bases and 5 bases, in that order; junction bases with no gene match: 3. The CDR3 has 15 residues. CDR3 protein: CASSSGQGNNSPLHF. In DNA, the CDR3 is TGCGCCAGCAGCTCGGGACAGGGCAATAATTCACCCCTCCACTTT.

The gene calls are TRBV7-3 and TRBJ2-7; the D gene could be TRBD1 or TRBD2 (5 bases each). Trimming cost V 5 bases and J 2 bases, with 16 bases left between them. Per the germline V gene, CDR1 is SGHTA and CDR2 is FQGTGA. The CDR3 length is 15 residues. In nucleotides, the CDR3 is TGTGCCAGCAGCATTAATCCCGGGGCCCCCTACGAGCAGTACTTC. The encoded protein is CASSINPGAPYEQYF.

A remark on this clone: Distinct nucleotide sequences in the sample also encode this CDR3. V usage is TRBV2 and J usage is TRBJ2-3, with unresolved D. V lost 6 bases to trimming and J lost 6 bases, with 7 bases between them. There are 11 residues in the CDR3. The germline CDR1 and CDR2 sequences are SNHLY and FYNNEI. As DNA, the CDR3 is TGTGCCAGCAGGACGACGGATACGCAGTATTTT. Residues: CASRTTDTQYF.

This clone is a singleton in its sample. This chain's CDR3 is CASSPQGNTIYF. CDR3 bases: TGTGCCAGCAGTCCACAAGGAAACACCATATATTTT. This rearrangement joins TRBV6-6 to TRBJ1-3; unclear D gene. Deletions cut 5 bases from V and 4 bases from J, with 6 bases between. The CDR3 covers 12 residues. CDR1 is MNHNY, CDR2 SVGAGI, per germline (reference sequence).

The sample holds one count of this clone. V usage is TRBV7-8 and J usage is TRBJ2-2; 11 positions match TRBD1. The CDR3 has 15 amino acids. Germline assignment: CDR1 SGHVS and CDR2 FQNEAQ. The V gene end was trimmed by 3 bases and the J gene end by 4 bases; junction bases not matched to a gene: 1. CDR3 sequence reads: CASSFGTGGTGELFF. CDR3 in DNA: TGTGCCAGCAGCTTCGGGACAGGGGGCACCGGGGAGCTGTTTTTT. Complete variable domain (other parts from reference TRBV7-8 and TRBJ2-2): GAGVSQSPRYKVAKRGQDVALRCDPISGHVSLFWYQQALGQGPEFLTYFQNEAQLDKSGLPSDRFFAERPEGSVSTLKIQRTQQEDSAVYLCASSFGTGGTGELFFGEGSRLTVL.

The chain combines TRBV5-1 with TRBJ2-7, with D possibly matching TRBD1 (6 bases). The CDR3 loop spans 16 amino acids. CDR1 and CDR2 from the germline V gene are SGHRS and YFSETQ. With 4 bases removed from V and 3 bases from J, the gap between germline ends came to 20 bases. The CDR3 nucleotides read TGCGCCAGCAGCATTTCCGGGACAACAAAACTCTACGAGCAGTACTTC. This codes for CASSISGTTKLYEQYF. Variable domain in full (rest from reference TRBV5-1 and TRBJ2-7): KAGVTQTPRYLIKTRGQQVTLSCSPISGHRSVSWYQQTPGQGLQFLFEYFSETQRNKGNFPGRFSGRQFSNSRSEMNVSTLELGDSALYLCASSISGTTKLYEQYFGPGTRLTVT.

A note on this clone: Other DNA sequences in this specimen translate into the identical CDR3. The chain combines TRBV5-1 with TRBJ2-1; TRBD2 matches at 7 bases. From germline, CDR1 is SGHRS and CDR2 YFSETQ. This CDR3 is built from 13 residues. The V and J ends lost 5 bases and 4 bases, in that order; junction bases with no gene match: 3. The CDR3 sequence: CASSLSGYNEQFF. The CDR3 DNA follows: TGCGCCAGCAGTCTTAGCGGGTACAATGAGCAGTTCTTC.

The chain has TRBV5-6 and TRBJ2-7, with 7 bases matching TRBD2. Losses at the gene ends were 4 bases for V and 0 bases for J; bases not matched to a gene: 4. CDR1 and CDR2 from the germline V gene are SGHDT and YYEEEE. This CDR3 comprises 14 residues. The CDR3 region is CASSRGLLSYEQYF. The CDR3 DNA reads TGTGCCAGCAGCAGGGGACTACTCTCCTACGAGCAGTACTTC.

J is TRBJ2-7 and V is TRBV6-1; 10 bases are a match to TRBD1. Germline CDR1 reads MNHNS; CDR2 reads SASEGT. The CDR3 length is 13 residues. V was pared by 8 bases and J by 3 bases, with 4 bases of the junction left unmatched. Here the CDR3 reads CASGGTGDYEQYF. The CDR3 nucleotides are TGTGCCAGCGGGGGGACAGGGGACTACGAGCAGTACTTC.

The genes are TRBV29-1 and TRBJ2-1; TRBD2 agrees at 12 bases. V lost 7 bases to trimming and J lost 5 bases; unmatched junction nucleotides: 9. Germline V gene data show CDR1 as SQVTM and CDR2 as ANQGSEA. The CDR3 totals 15 residues. The CDR3 is CSADPTSGGHNEQFF. In DNA form, the CDR3 reads TGCAGCGCTGACCCGACTAGCGGGGGCCACAATGAGCAGTTCTTC.

With respect to this clone: This CDR3 is also generated by other DNA sequences in the sample. The J gene is TRBJ2-5, the V gene TRBV2; D uncertain. Trimming stripped 9 bases from V and 3 bases from J, with 8 bases between. There are 11 residues in the CDR3. Germline-derived CDR1 and CDR2 are SNHLY and FYNNEI. CDR3 residues: CASRAEETQYF. The CDR3 DNA follows: TGTGCCAGTCGGGCAGAAGAGACCCAGTACTTC.

The chain has TRBV5-4 and TRBJ2-1; 9 bases line up with TRBD2. V lost 3 bases, J lost 6 bases, and 4 bases stayed unmatched. The CDR3 totals 14 residues. The germline V gene has CDR1 SGHNT and CDR2 YYREEE (reference sequence). The CDR3 coding sequence is TGTGCCAGCAGCTCGGGACTAGCTTCCAATGAGCAGTTCTTC. Amino acid sequence: CASSSGLASNEQFF. Full variable domain (remainder filled in from reference TRBV5-4 and TRBJ2-1): ETGVTQSPTHLIKTRGQQVTLRCSSQSGHNTVSWYQQALGQGPQFIFQYYREEENGRGNFPPRFSGLQFPNYSSELNVNALELDDSALYLCASSSGLASNEQFFGPGTRLTVL.

As concerns this clone: This CDR3 is also generated by other DNA sequences in the sample. V usage is TRBV12-5 and J usage is TRBJ2-3, with 7 bases aligning to TRBD1. V was pared by 5 bases and J by 1 base, with 3 bases of the junction left unmatched. The CDR3 contains 14 residues. Germline assignment: CDR1 LGHNT and CDR2 FRNRAP. The CDR3 here is CASGLGQGTDTQYF. CDR3 coding DNA: TGTGCTAGTGGTCTAGGACAGGGCACAGATACGCAGTATTTT.

The rearrangement uses TRBV30 and TRBJ1-3, with 8 bases identical to TRBD1. The CDR3 extends over 15 amino acids. J lost 5 bases, V lost 3 bases, and 9 bases had no gene match. Germline V gene data show CDR1 as GTSNPN and CDR2 as SVGIG (reference sequence). CDR3 amino acids: CAWSTDRGFRNTIYF. In DNA form, the CDR3 reads TGTGCCTGGAGCACTGACAGGGGATTTAGAAACACCATATATTTT.